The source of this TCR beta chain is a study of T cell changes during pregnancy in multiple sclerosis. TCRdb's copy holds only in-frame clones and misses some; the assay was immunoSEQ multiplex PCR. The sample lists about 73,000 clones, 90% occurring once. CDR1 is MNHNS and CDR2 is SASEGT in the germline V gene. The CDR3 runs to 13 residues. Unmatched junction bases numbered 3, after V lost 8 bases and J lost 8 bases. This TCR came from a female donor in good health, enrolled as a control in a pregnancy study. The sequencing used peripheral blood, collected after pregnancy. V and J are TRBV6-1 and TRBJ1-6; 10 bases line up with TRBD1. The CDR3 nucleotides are TGTGCCAGCCGCGGGACAGGGGATTCACCCCTCCACTTT. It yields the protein CASRGTGDSPLHF.